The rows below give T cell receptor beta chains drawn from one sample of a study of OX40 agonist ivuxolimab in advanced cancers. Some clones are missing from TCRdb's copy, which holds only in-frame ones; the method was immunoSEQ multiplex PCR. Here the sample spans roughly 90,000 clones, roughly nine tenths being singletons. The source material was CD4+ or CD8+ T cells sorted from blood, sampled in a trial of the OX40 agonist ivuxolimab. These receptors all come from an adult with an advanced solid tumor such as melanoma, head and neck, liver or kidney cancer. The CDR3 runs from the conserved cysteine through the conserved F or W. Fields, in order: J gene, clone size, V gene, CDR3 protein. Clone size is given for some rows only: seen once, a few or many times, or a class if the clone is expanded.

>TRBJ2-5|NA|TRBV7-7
CASTPLAQETQYF
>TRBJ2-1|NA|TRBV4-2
CASSPLTSGEQFF
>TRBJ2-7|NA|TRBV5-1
CASSHQKGDRATYEQYF
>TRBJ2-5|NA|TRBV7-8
CASSLIGQTGETQYF
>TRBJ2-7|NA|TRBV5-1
CASRSPGTSYEQYF
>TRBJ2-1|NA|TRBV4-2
CASSLRLAGGRNGEQFF
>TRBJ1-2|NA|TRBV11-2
CASSLETGAENYGYTF
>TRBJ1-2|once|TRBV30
CAWSVQGEYGYTF
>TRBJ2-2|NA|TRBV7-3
CASSPQSGAGTGELFF
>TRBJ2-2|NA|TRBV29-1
CSVFGLAGDAGELFF
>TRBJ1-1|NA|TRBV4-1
CASSQDAAGPTEAFF
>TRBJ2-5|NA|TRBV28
CASSLSLAGGETQYF
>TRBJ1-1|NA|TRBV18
CASSPNDRGGVAFF
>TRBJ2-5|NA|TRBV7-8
CASSLADGVSETQYF
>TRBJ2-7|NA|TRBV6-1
CASSARIVLNEQYF
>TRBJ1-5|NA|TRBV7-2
CASSLVSYRYQPQHF
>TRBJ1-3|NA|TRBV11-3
CASSKTGTGSAGNTIYF
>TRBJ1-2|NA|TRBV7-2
CASSLDGNYGYTF
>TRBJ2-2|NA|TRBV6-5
CASSYTYTGELFF
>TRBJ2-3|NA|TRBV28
CASSLLVRQGPTDTQYF
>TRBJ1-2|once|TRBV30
CAWSVAGNYGYTF
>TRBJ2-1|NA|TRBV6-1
CASSDQDSGRAKQFF
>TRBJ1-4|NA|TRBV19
CASPFLQGEDEKLFF
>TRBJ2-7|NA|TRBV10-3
CALGTPSYEQYF
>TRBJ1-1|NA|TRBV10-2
CASSPPSQGSGNTEAFF
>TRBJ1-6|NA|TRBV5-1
CASSLEGDSPLHF
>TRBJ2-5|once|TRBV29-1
CSVQGGQGTQYF